The rows below give T cell receptor beta chains drawn from one sample of a study of blood T cell repertoires in COVID-19. Generated by immunoSEQ multiplex PCR, the TCRdb table keeps only in-frame clones and is missing some. The sample holds 250,000 to 300,000 clones, around 89% seen once. Specimen: PBMCs or T cells enriched from blood (not recorded which). These receptors were taken from a man in his forties who had recovered from COVID-19. Each CDR3 is given with its conserved first and last residue. Each record gives: J gene, V gene, D gene, clone size, CDR3 protein, CDR3 DNA. The D gene is left open where the match is weak. A clone size is listed for some rows: how often the clone was seen (once, few, many), or a class if it is expanded.

j_call: TRBJ2-7
v_call: TRBV19
d_call: -
clone_size: -
cdr3_aa: CASSVQWGKAYEQYF
cdr3_nt: TGTGCCAGTAGTGTACAGTGGGGCAAAGCCTACGAGCAGTACTTC

j_call: TRBJ1-6
v_call: TRBV30
d_call: TRBD1
clone_size: -
cdr3_aa: CAWRDRPNSPLHF
cdr3_nt: TGTGCCTGGAGGGACAGGCCGAATTCACCCCTCCACTTT

j_call: TRBJ1-1
v_call: TRBV11-2
d_call: -
clone_size: -
cdr3_aa: CASSLDGLGAGRTTEAFF
cdr3_nt: TGTGCCAGCAGCTTAGATGGTCTAGGGGCTGGGCGGACCACTGAAGCTTTCTTT

j_call: TRBJ1-5
v_call: TRBV6-4
d_call: TRBD1
clone_size: -
cdr3_aa: CASPRGRVDQPQHF
cdr3_nt: TGTGCCAGCCCCAGGGGGCGGGTGGACCAGCCCCAGCATTTT

j_call: TRBJ1-1
v_call: TRBV5-5
d_call: TRBD1
clone_size: -
cdr3_aa: CASSLGGQFTEAFF
cdr3_nt: TGTGCCAGCAGCTTAGGGGGCCAGTTCACTGAAGCTTTCTTT

j_call: TRBJ2-1
v_call: TRBV7-2
d_call: TRBD2
clone_size: -
cdr3_aa: CASSLAGLGSVEQFF
cdr3_nt: TGTGCCAGCAGCTTAGCGGGACTAGGTTCTGTTGAGCAGTTCTTC

j_call: TRBJ2-3
v_call: TRBV30
d_call: TRBD1
clone_size: -
cdr3_aa: CAWRSGLRDRGHGTDTQYF
cdr3_nt: TGTGCCTGGAGGTCGGGTCTCCGTGACAGGGGGCATGGGACAGATACGCAGTATTTT

j_call: TRBJ2-7
v_call: TRBV5-1
d_call: TRBD1
clone_size: -
cdr3_aa: CASSLITGGTGATYEQYF
cdr3_nt: TGCGCCAGCAGCTTGATTACCGGAGGGACAGGGGCTACTTACGAGCAGTACTTC

j_call: TRBJ2-1
v_call: TRBV6-1
d_call: -
clone_size: -
cdr3_aa: CASREVGGASDEQFF
cdr3_nt: TGTGCCAGCAGAGAAGTAGGGGGGGCCTCGGATGAGCAGTTCTTC

j_call: TRBJ1-1
v_call: TRBV7-9
d_call: -
clone_size: -
cdr3_aa: CASTTPGHRSAEAFF
cdr3_nt: TGTGCCAGCACTACTCCGGGACATAGGAGCGCTGAAGCTTTCTTT

j_call: TRBJ1-4
v_call: TRBV11-2
d_call: -
clone_size: -
cdr3_aa: CASRGGDQTNEKLFF
cdr3_nt: TGTGCCAGCCGGGGGGGGGATCAGACTAATGAAAAACTGTTTTTT

j_call: TRBJ2-5
v_call: TRBV5-8
d_call: -
clone_size: -
cdr3_aa: CASSWKGGAVQETQYF
cdr3_nt: TGTGCCAGCAGCTGGAAAGGTGGGGCAGTCCAAGAGACCCAGTACTTC

j_call: TRBJ1-2
v_call: TRBV4-2
d_call: -
clone_size: once
cdr3_aa: CASSQRGALHYGYTF
cdr3_nt: TGTGCCAGCAGCCAAAGGGGCGCCTTACACTATGGCTACACCTTC

j_call: TRBJ2-6
v_call: TRBV29-1
d_call: -
clone_size: few
cdr3_aa: CSVDGKSSGANVLTF
cdr3_nt: TGCAGCGTTGACGGGAAAAGCTCTGGGGCCAACGTCCTGACTTTC

j_call: TRBJ1-2
v_call: TRBV6-5
d_call: TRBD1
clone_size: -
cdr3_aa: CASSKTGTGHYGYTF
cdr3_nt: TGTGCCAGCAGTAAAACCGGGACAGGACACTATGGCTACACCTTC

j_call: TRBJ2-1
v_call: TRBV7-3
d_call: -
clone_size: -
cdr3_aa: CASSLSLGMHSYNEQFF
cdr3_nt: TGTGCCAGCAGCTTAAGTCTAGGAATGCACTCCTACAATGAGCAGTTCTTC

j_call: TRBJ2-1
v_call: TRBV27
d_call: TRBD2
clone_size: -
cdr3_aa: CASSLSGSYNEQFF
cdr3_nt: TGTGCCAGCAGTTTAAGCGGGAGTTACAATGAGCAGTTCTTC

j_call: TRBJ2-1
v_call: TRBV19
d_call: TRBD2
clone_size: -
cdr3_aa: CASSIVLAGEGEQFF
cdr3_nt: TGTGCCAGTAGTATTGTACTAGCGGGAGAGGGTGAGCAGTTCTTC

j_call: TRBJ2-6
v_call: TRBV19
d_call: TRBD1
clone_size: -
cdr3_aa: CASSISPGQGAAGANVLTF
cdr3_nt: TGTGCCAGTAGTATATCCCCGGGACAGGGAGCAGCTGGGGCCAACGTCCTGACTTTC

j_call: TRBJ2-1
v_call: TRBV5-1
d_call: TRBD2
clone_size: once
cdr3_aa: CASSPSGRDVNEQFF
cdr3_nt: TGCGCCAGCAGCCCTAGCGGGAGGGATGTTAATGAGCAGTTCTTC

j_call: TRBJ2-3
v_call: TRBV4-1
d_call: -
clone_size: -
cdr3_aa: CASSQGRLVDTQYF
cdr3_nt: TGCGCCAGCAGCCAAGGAAGGCTAGTGGATACGCAGTATTTT

j_call: TRBJ1-1
v_call: TRBV10-3
d_call: -
clone_size: -
cdr3_aa: CAITPSGNTEAFF
cdr3_nt: TGTGCCATCACCCCCAGTGGGAACACTGAAGCTTTCTTT

j_call: TRBJ2-3
v_call: TRBV7-9
d_call: -
clone_size: -
cdr3_aa: CASSPRERTSTDTQYF
cdr3_nt: TGTGCCAGCAGCCCGAGGGAGCGGACTAGCACAGATACGCAGTATTTT

j_call: TRBJ1-5
v_call: TRBV28
d_call: -
clone_size: -
cdr3_aa: CASSGAGGAFRPQHF
cdr3_nt: TGTGCCAGCAGTGGGGCGGGAGGGGCCTTCAGGCCCCAGCATTTT

j_call: TRBJ2-7
v_call: TRBV30
d_call: -
clone_size: -
cdr3_aa: CAWSSTGREQYF
cdr3_nt: TGTGCCTGGAGTAGTACGGGTCGGGAGCAGTACTTC

j_call: TRBJ2-1
v_call: TRBV5-1
d_call: -
clone_size: -
cdr3_aa: CASRDTANEQFF
cdr3_nt: TGCGCCAGCAGGGACACCGCCAATGAGCAGTTCTTC

j_call: TRBJ2-5
v_call: TRBV24-1
d_call: TRBD1
clone_size: few
cdr3_aa: CATSEPGGETQYF
cdr3_nt: TGTGCCACCAGTGAGCCAGGGGGAGAGACCCAGTACTTC

j_call: TRBJ2-2
v_call: TRBV5-1
d_call: TRBD1
clone_size: -
cdr3_aa: CASRHVEQGRNTGELFF
cdr3_nt: TGCGCCAGCAGACACGTAGAACAGGGGCGGAACACCGGGGAGCTGTTTTTT

j_call: TRBJ2-6
v_call: TRBV29-1
d_call: TRBD1
clone_size: -
cdr3_aa: CSVHTGGSTGANVLTF
cdr3_nt: TGCAGCGTCCACACAGGGGGCAGCACTGGGGCCAACGTCCTGACTTTC

j_call: TRBJ1-1
v_call: TRBV6-5
d_call: TRBD1
clone_size: -
cdr3_aa: CASSRTRTGPTEAFF
cdr3_nt: TGTGCCAGCAGCCGAACGCGGACAGGGCCCACTGAAGCTTTCTTT

j_call: TRBJ1-6
v_call: TRBV7-9
d_call: -
clone_size: -
cdr3_aa: CASSPLESSPLHF
cdr3_nt: TGTGCCAGCAGCCCTCTCGAGAGTTCACCCCTCCACTTT

j_call: TRBJ2-7
v_call: TRBV29-1
d_call: -
clone_size: -
cdr3_aa: CSVARDYEQYF
cdr3_nt: TGCAGCGTTGCGAGAGACTACGAGCAGTACTTC

j_call: TRBJ1-2
v_call: TRBV19
d_call: TRBD1
clone_size: -
cdr3_aa: CASSTDRDGDYGYTF
cdr3_nt: TGTGCCAGTAGTACAGACAGGGATGGAGACTATGGCTACACCTTC

j_call: TRBJ1-1
v_call: TRBV7-2
d_call: -
clone_size: few
cdr3_aa: CASSHIQDREAFF
cdr3_nt: TGTGCCAGCAGCCATATACAGGACAGAGAAGCTTTCTTT

j_call: TRBJ1-5
v_call: TRBV10-2
d_call: -
clone_size: -
cdr3_aa: CASSGQGNQPQHF
cdr3_nt: TGCGCCAGCAGTGGACAGGGCAATCAGCCCCAGCATTTT

j_call: TRBJ1-3
v_call: TRBV5-1
d_call: -
clone_size: -
cdr3_aa: CASSAAGGNTIYF
cdr3_nt: TGCGCCAGCAGCGCTGCCGGGGGAAACACCATATATTTT

j_call: TRBJ1-5
v_call: TRBV6-5
d_call: -
clone_size: few
cdr3_aa: CASSRTGGNQPQHF
cdr3_nt: TGTGCCAGCAGCCGAACTGGAGGCAATCAGCCCCAGCATTTT

j_call: TRBJ2-3
v_call: TRBV24-1
d_call: -
clone_size: -
cdr3_aa: CATSDFRGRHTQYF
cdr3_nt: TGTGCCACCAGTGATTTCCGCGGCAGACATACGCAGTATTTT

j_call: TRBJ1-5
v_call: TRBV10-3
d_call: TRBD1
clone_size: -
cdr3_aa: CAISDTDRDGNQPQHF
cdr3_nt: TGTGCCATCAGCGATACGGACAGGGACGGCAATCAGCCCCAGCATTTT

j_call: TRBJ1-5
v_call: TRBV3-1/TRBV3-2
d_call: TRBD1
clone_size: -
cdr3_aa: CASSQEAGDRRSNQPQHF
cdr3_nt: TGTGCCAGCAGCCAAGAAGCTGGGGACAGGCGTAGCAATCAGCCCCAGCATTTT

j_call: TRBJ1-1
v_call: TRBV6-5
d_call: -
clone_size: -
cdr3_aa: CASSYRRDTMNTEAFF
cdr3_nt: TGTGCCAGCAGTTACCGTCGAGACACCATGAACACTGAAGCTTTCTTT

j_call: TRBJ1-6
v_call: TRBV2
d_call: -
clone_size: -
cdr3_aa: CASRDRKFNSPLHF
cdr3_nt: TGTGCCAGCAGAGACAGGAAGTTCAATTCACCCCTCCACTTT

j_call: TRBJ1-5
v_call: TRBV28
d_call: TRBD1
clone_size: -
cdr3_aa: CASSPGTGAGNQPQHF
cdr3_nt: TGTGCCAGCAGTCCCGGGACAGGGGCTGGCAATCAGCCCCAGCATTTT

j_call: TRBJ1-6
v_call: TRBV11-2
d_call: -
clone_size: -
cdr3_aa: CASSSQFQLDRRLSPLHF
cdr3_nt: TGTGCCAGCAGCTCCCAATTCCAATTAGACAGAAGGTTGTCACCCCTCCACTTT

j_call: TRBJ2-1
v_call: TRBV6-1
d_call: TRBD1
clone_size: -
cdr3_aa: CASSEDDRESYNEQFF
cdr3_nt: TGTGCCAGCAGTGAAGACGACAGGGAATCCTACAATGAGCAGTTCTTC

j_call: TRBJ1-2
v_call: TRBV7-9
d_call: -
clone_size: -
cdr3_aa: CASSAGDGVTYGYTF
cdr3_nt: TGTGCCAGCAGCGCCGGGGATGGGGTCACCTATGGCTACACCTTC

j_call: TRBJ1-5
v_call: TRBV6-6
d_call: -
clone_size: -
cdr3_aa: CASSPQGFSNQPQHF
cdr3_nt: TGTGCCAGCAGTCCACAGGGTTTCAGCAATCAGCCCCAGCATTTT

j_call: TRBJ1-6
v_call: TRBV4-2
d_call: -
clone_size: -
cdr3_aa: CASSQENSSPLHF
cdr3_nt: TGTGCCAGCAGCCAAGAAAATAGTTCACCCCTCCACTTT

j_call: TRBJ2-5
v_call: TRBV30
d_call: TRBD1
clone_size: -
cdr3_aa: CAWSALGQGILKTQYF
cdr3_nt: TGTGCCTGGAGTGCCCTGGGACAGGGGATTTTGAAGACCCAGTACTTC

j_call: TRBJ1-3
v_call: TRBV3-1/TRBV3-2
d_call: TRBD1
clone_size: -
cdr3_aa: CASSHDRAALSGNTIYF
cdr3_nt: TGTGCCAGCAGCCACGACAGGGCCGCGCTTTCTGGAAACACCATATATTTT

j_call: TRBJ2-5
v_call: TRBV5-8
d_call: TRBD1
clone_size: -
cdr3_aa: CASRERYRGKETQYF
cdr3_nt: TGTGCCAGCCGGGAGCGGTACAGGGGGAAAGAGACCCAGTACTTC

j_call: TRBJ1-5
v_call: TRBV25-1
d_call: TRBD1
clone_size: -
cdr3_aa: CASSGQGAANQPQHF
cdr3_nt: TGTGCCAGCAGTGGGCAGGGGGCAGCCAATCAGCCCCAGCATTTT

j_call: TRBJ1-1
v_call: TRBV6-5
d_call: -
clone_size: -
cdr3_aa: CASSYDSRTEAFF
cdr3_nt: TGTGCCAGCAGTTACGACAGCCGGACTGAAGCTTTCTTT

j_call: TRBJ2-1
v_call: TRBV7-3
d_call: -
clone_size: -
cdr3_aa: CASSPNHNEQFF
cdr3_nt: TGTGCCAGCAGCCCTAACCACAATGAGCAGTTCTTC

j_call: TRBJ1-2
v_call: TRBV19
d_call: TRBD1
clone_size: -
cdr3_aa: CASTPGQGSYGYTF
cdr3_nt: TGTGCCAGTACCCCAGGACAGGGGAGCTATGGCTACACCTTC

j_call: TRBJ1-2
v_call: TRBV7-2
d_call: TRBD1
clone_size: -
cdr3_aa: CASSPTDRVYGYTF
cdr3_nt: TGTGCCAGCAGCCCTACCGACAGGGTTTATGGCTACACCTTC

j_call: TRBJ1-2
v_call: TRBV5-1
d_call: -
clone_size: -
cdr3_aa: CASSSGQKGYGYTF
cdr3_nt: TGCGCCAGCAGCTCAGGGCAGAAAGGGTATGGCTACACCTTC

j_call: TRBJ2-1
v_call: TRBV5-6
d_call: -
clone_size: -
cdr3_aa: CASSFPPGVNEQFF
cdr3_nt: TGTGCCAGCAGCTTCCCCCCGGGGGTGAATGAGCAGTTCTTC

j_call: TRBJ2-3
v_call: TRBV20-1
d_call: -
clone_size: -
cdr3_aa: CSILAPDTQYF
cdr3_nt: TGCAGTATTCTAGCACCAGATACGCAGTATTTT